Below are 28 T cell receptor beta chains sequenced from a single sample in a study of T cell responses to AZD1222 COVID-19 vaccine. Libraries were prepared by immunoSEQ multiplex PCR; TCRdb keeps only in-frame clonotypes and omits some of them. The table has approximately 100,000 clones, roughly 90% seen once. Material: peripheral blood, obtained on day 0 of AZD1222 vaccination. The receptor source for this set is an adult in good health.

This chain's CDR3 is CASSPGPSNQPQHF. The CDR3 coding sequence is TGTGCCAGCAGCCCGGGCCCAAGCAATCAGCCCCAGCATTTT. This chain connects TRBV7-8 to TRBJ1-5; D gene ambiguous. CDR1 is SGHVS, CDR2 FQNEAQ, per germline. Trimming stripped 5 bases from V and 1 base from J, with 9 bases between. CDR3 length equals 14 residues.

V and J are TRBV5-6 and TRBJ1-2; 7 positions match TRBD1. J gave up 4 bases and V 2 bases, and 2 bases lay outside the gene matches. This CDR3 comprises 13 residues. CDR1 is SGHDT, CDR2 YYEEEE, per germline. Here the CDR3 reads CASSFTGVYGYTF. The CDR3 DNA sequence: TGTGCCAGCAGCTTCACAGGGGTCTATGGCTACACCTTC.

The chain joins TRBV6-4 to TRBJ1-1; D is ambiguous. The germline V and J ends were trimmed by 4 bases and 1 base, with 7 bases remaining between them. The CDR3 spans 13 residues. CDR1 MRHNA and CDR2 SNTAGT come from the germline V gene. In DNA form, the CDR3 reads TGTGCCAGCAGTGCTGGCGAGAACACTGAAGCTTTCTTT. It is translated as CASSAGENTEAFF.

The genes are TRBV28 and TRBJ2-1; D might be TRBD1 (6 bases). The CDR3 contains 13 residues. The V end was cut by 10 bases, the J end by 10 bases, with 20 bases between. Germline lookup yields CDR1 MDHEN and CDR2 SYDVKM. The CDR3 DNA follows: TGTGCCACAACAGGGCCCTACCCTAGCGAGCAGTTCTTC. Protein: CATTGPYPSEQFF. Full variable domain (outside the CDR3, taken from reference TRBV28 and TRBJ2-1): DVKVTQSSRYLVKRTGEKVFLECVQDMDHENMFWYRQDPGLGLRLIYFSYDVKMKEKGDIPEGYSVSREKKERFSLILESASTNQTSMYLCATTGPYPSEQFFGPGTRLTVL.

The rearrangement links TRBV11-3 to TRBJ2-7, with D tentatively TRBD2 (6 bases). The V gene's germline CDR1 is SGHNT and CDR2 YENEEA. V gave up 5 bases and J gave up 6 bases, with 11 bases separating them. The CDR3 extends over 12 amino acids. For the CDR3, the DNA is TGTGCCAGCAGCCCCTCGGGGGTCGAGCAGTACTTC. Translating gives CASSPSGVEQYF.

This chain joins TRBV6-2 or TRBV6-3 and TRBJ1-2; no firm D call. Germline V lookup: CDR1 MNHEY, CDR2 SVGEGT. The germline V and J ends were trimmed by 6 bases and 7 bases, with 12 bases remaining between them. This CDR3 comprises 12 residues. CDR3 residues: CASSYEGFGYTF. CDR3 nucleotides: TGTGCCAGCAGCTATGAAGGATTTGGCTACACCTTC.

CDR3 amino acids: CASSQLNYNSPLHF. Written as DNA, the CDR3 is TGTGCCAGCAGCCAACTCAATTATAATTCACCCCTCCACTTT. V and J are TRBV3-1 (or the pseudogene TRBV3-2) and TRBJ1-6, with D hard to call. V was cut by 2 bases and J by 4 bases, with 6 bases left in between. This CDR3 has 14 amino acids. CDR1 is LGHDT and CDR2 is YNNKEL in the germline V gene (reference sequence).

This clone has just one count. The V gene is TRBV6-2 or TRBV6-3, the J gene TRBJ1-2; D call uncertain. CDR1 MNHEY and CDR2 SVGEGT come from the germline V gene. V gave up 0 bases and J gave up 4 bases, with 9 bases separating them. The CDR3 extends over 14 amino acids. Here the CDR3 reads CASSYSQEFYGYTF. The CDR3 DNA is TGTGCCAGCAGTTACTCGCAGGAATTCTATGGCTACACCTTC.

The genes are TRBV19 and TRBJ1-5; D is ambiguous. V dropped 10 bases and J dropped 0 bases, with 13 bases sitting between them. The germline gives CDR1 LNHDA, CDR2 SQIVND (reference sequence). CDR3 size: 14 residues. The CDR3 reads CATTTEDSNQPQHF. As DNA, the CDR3 is TGTGCCACCACGACCGAGGATAGCAATCAGCCCCAGCATTTT.

In DNA, the CDR3 is TGCGCCAGCAGCCAAGATATTAACAGCCAAGAGACCCAGTACTTC. Translated, it gives CASSQDINSQETQYF. The J gene is TRBJ2-5, the V gene TRBV4-3; D gene ambiguous. V lost 0 bases and J 1 base, leaving 9 bases between the germline ends. The CDR3 totals 15 residues. Germline loops: CDR1 LGHNA, CDR2 YSLEER.

The CDR3 coding sequence is TGTGCCACCAGTGAGCAGGGCGATGAGCAGTTCTTC. This translates into CATSEQGDEQFF. The rearrangement uses TRBV24-1 and TRBJ2-1, with a possible D match to TRBD1 (5 bases). This CDR3 spans 12 amino acids. V was pared by 4 bases and J by 8 bases, with 8 bases between. Germline CDR1 is KGHDR and CDR2 is SFDVKD.

The table lists this clone with a few counts. The CDR3 sequence: CASSPRAGVTEAFF. CDR3 DNA: TGTGCCAGCAGCCCGAGGGCAGGGGTCACTGAAGCTTTCTTT. This rearrangement joins TRBV7-8 to TRBJ1-1; possible D gene TRBD1, 6 bases. The CDR3 has 14 residues. Trimming cost V 5 bases and J 4 bases, with 14 bases left between them. CDR1 SGHVS and CDR2 FQNEAQ come from the germline V gene.

The chain combines TRBV11-2 with TRBJ2-1, with TRBD2 matching 7 bases. The CDR3 sequence is 14 residues long. Trimming took 4 bases from V and 4 from J; bases not matched to a gene: 4. Germline V gene sequence: CDR1 SGHAT, CDR2 FQNNGV. DNA for the CDR3: TGTGCCAGCAGCTGGGGGGAGGGGTACAATGAGCAGTTCTTC. Translating it yields CASSWGEGYNEQFF.

The V call is TRBV5-6, the J call TRBJ1-1; D possibly corresponds to TRBD1 (5 bases). Germline V gives CDR1 SGHDT, CDR2 YYEEEE. Trimming cost V 2 bases and J 0 bases, with 8 bases left between them. The CDR3 has 14 residues. Written as DNA, the CDR3 is TGTGCCAGCAGCTTTAGGGGCGTGAACACTGAAGCTTTCTTT. Protein: CASSFRGVNTEAFF.

The chain is built from TRBV19 and TRBJ1-5; TRBD1 agrees at 7 bases. The J segment lost 4 bases and the V segment lost 7 bases, leaving 7 bases of the junction unmatched. CDR3 size: 14 residues. Germline V CDR1 and CDR2: LNHDA, SQIVND (reference sequence). The CDR3 here is CASNLGQSNQPQHF. The CDR3 DNA is TGTGCCAGTAATTTGGGACAGAGTAATCAGCCCCAGCATTTT.

J is TRBJ2-1 and V is TRBV7-9, with D possibly TRBD1 on 5 matching bases. This CDR3 contains 15 residues. CDR1 is SEHNR, CDR2 FQNEAQ, per germline (reference sequence). V was shortened by 5 bases and J by 6 bases, with 17 bases between the two germline ends. The DNA of the CDR3 is TGTGCCAGCAGCGAAGTGGATCAGGGTTCCAATGAGCAGTTCTTC. It encodes CASSEVDQGSNEQFF.

This clone was seen once. J is TRBJ1-4 and V is TRBV12-3 or TRBV12-4; D not certain. V lost 5 bases to trimming and J lost 8 bases, with 9 bases between them. CDR3 size: 12 residues. Here the CDR3 reads CASSGNGEKLFF. The CDR3 nucleotides read TGTGCCAGCAGTGGCAACGGCGAAAAACTGTTTTTT.

The chain is built from TRBV9 and TRBJ2-7, with D unresolved. This CDR3 comprises 10 residues. The V and J ends lost 3 bases and 5 bases respectively, with 3 bases between them. Germline V gene sequence: CDR1 SGDLS, CDR2 YYNGEE. This chain's CDR3 is CASSGNEQYF. CDR3 nucleotide sequence: TGTGCCAGCAGCGGTAACGAGCAGTACTTC.

This chain joins TRBV19 and TRBJ2-1; 8 bases match TRBD1. This CDR3 comprises 15 residues. Germline V gene lookup returns CDR1 LNHDA and CDR2 SQIVND (reference sequence). J gave up 4 bases and V 6 bases, and 8 bases lay outside the gene matches. The CDR3 spells CASRPDRGLYNEQFF. DNA for the CDR3: TGTGCCAGTAGGCCCGACAGGGGCCTTTACAATGAGCAGTTCTTC.

In DNA, the CDR3 is TGTGCCAGCAGTGCGCCCGGGACTGGCAATGAAAAACTGTTTTTT. Amino acid sequence: CASSAPGTGNEKLFF. The V and J genes are TRBV27 and TRBJ1-4, with D tentatively TRBD1 (5 bases). Trimming removed 5 bases at V and 5 bases at J, with 15 bases between. Germline loops: CDR1 MNHEY, CDR2 SMNVEV (reference sequence). CDR3 length: 15 residues.

The V call is TRBV7-9, the J call TRBJ1-3; no firm D call. Germline CDR1 and CDR2: SEHNR and FQNEAQ (reference sequence). The CDR3 has 14 amino acids. The V and J ends lost 2 bases and 0 bases respectively, with 5 bases between them. The CDR3 DNA is TGTGCCAGCAGCTTATTTTCCTCTGGAAACACCATATATTTT. Translating it yields CASSLFSSGNTIYF.

The chain recombines TRBV28 with TRBJ2-2; 10 bases are shared with TRBD2. V was clipped by 5 bases and J by 0 bases; unmatched bases: 3. Germline CDR1 is MDHEN and CDR2 is SYDVKM. The length of the CDR3 is 16 residues. The CDR3 nucleotides read TGTGCCAGCAGTGTTCTAGCGGGAGCGAACACCGGGGAGCTGTTTTTT. Translated: CASSVLAGANTGELFF.

This clone occurred once. The gene calls are TRBV5-1 and TRBJ2-7, with D perhaps matching TRBD2 (6 bases). Germline values: CDR1 SGHRS, CDR2 YFSETQ. CDR3 length: 14 residues. Trimming removed 0 bases at V and 1 base at J, with 8 bases between. The chain's CDR3 is CASSLDGGSYEQYF. The CDR3 DNA reads TGCGCCAGCAGCTTGGACGGAGGGTCCTACGAGCAGTACTTC.

The chain combines TRBV28 with TRBJ1-2; the match to TRBD1 covers 7 bases. The CDR3 length is 13 residues. The ends lost 8 bases at V and 5 bases at J; junction bases unmatched: 8. CDR1 and CDR2 from the germline V gene are MDHEN and SYDVKM. The CDR3 sequence: CASLDRVWYGYTF. The CDR3 DNA is TGTGCCAGCCTCGACAGGGTTTGGTATGGCTACACCTTC.

The J gene is TRBJ2-1, the V gene TRBV6-2 or TRBV6-3; tentatively, D is TRBD2 (6 bases). V was pared by 0 bases and J by 7 bases, with 10 bases between. Germline V CDR1 and CDR2: MNHEY, SVGEGT. This CDR3 is built from 14 residues. This chain's CDR3 is CASSYSNGGNEQFF. The CDR3 DNA is TGTGCCAGCAGTTACTCGAATGGAGGGAATGAGCAGTTCTTC.

V and J are TRBV20-1 and TRBJ1-1; tentative D call: TRBD1 (5 bases). This CDR3 contains 13 residues. V was clipped by 3 bases and J by 1 base, with 9 bases between them. Per the germline V gene, CDR1 is DFQATT and CDR2 is SNEGSKA (reference sequence). CDR3 in amino acids: CSASRTRNTEAFF. Here the CDR3 DNA reads TGCAGTGCTAGTCGGACAAGGAACACTGAAGCTTTCTTT.

The CDR3 DNA sequence: TGTGCCAGTAGTATATGGCCCAGGGATCAGCCCCAGCATTTT. It translates to CASSIWPRDQPQHF. The chain combines TRBV19 with TRBJ1-5, with D maybe TRBD1 (5 bases). The V gene's germline CDR1 is LNHDA and CDR2 SQIVND (reference sequence). The CDR3 has 14 residues. V lost 2 bases to trimming and J lost 5 bases, with 10 bases between them. The full variable domain, with the rest looked up from reference TRBV19 and TRBJ1-5, is DGGITQSPKYLFRKEGQNVTLSCEQNLNHDAMYWYRQDPGQGLRLIYYSQIVNDFQKGDIAEGYSVSREKKESFPLTVTSAQKNPTAFYLCASSIWPRDQPQHFGDGTRLSIL.

The chain is built from TRBV7-3 and TRBJ1-2; unclear D gene. The CDR3 is 13 amino acids. V lost 1 base and J lost 7, with 10 bases in between. Germline V lookup: CDR1 SGHTA, CDR2 FQGTGA. CDR3 in amino acids: CASSLNGFSGYTF. In DNA form, the CDR3 reads TGTGCCAGCAGCTTAAATGGGTTCAGTGGCTACACCTTC.